This T cell receptor beta chain is drawn from a study of T cell repertoires in cytomegalovirus infection. Study-level information: As its CMV epitopes, the study selected recently identified HLA-C-restricted and well-studied HLA-B-restricted targets. CMV infection plus the matching HLA type was flagged by public TCR beta signatures.

As to this clonotype: Its antigen remains unidentified.

Germline V gene sequence: CDR1 SGDLS, CDR2 YYNGEE. The CDR3 spans 15 residues. Trimming pared 3 bases from V and 10 bases from J, leaving 20 bases between. Points from the study as a whole: CMV-specific TCR beta clonotypes restricted by HLA-C were the ones dominating the ex vivo response.

TCRdb re-called the reads with MiXCR, one entry per CDR3 protein. This table holds some 800,000 distinct CDR3 sequences, approximately 32% found once. This chain uses TRBV9 with TRBJ2-1, with D perhaps matching TRBD1 or TRBD2 (5 bases each). The TCR comes from a human donor in good health (CMV status not recorded). Some clones in this sample may be carry-over from other donors' samples. The sequences come from cultured CD8+ T cells from PBMCs, collected from culture after CMV antigen stimulation. In nucleotides, the CDR3 is TGTGCCAGCAGCGGGTACCCCGGGACCCGGGGCGAGCAGTTCTTC. Translation: CASSGYPGTRGEQFF.